A single T cell receptor (beta chain) is shown here with its context. No antigen is known for it. This specimen belongs to a study of T cell responses to AZD1222 COVID-19 vaccine. Generated by immunoSEQ multiplex PCR, the TCRdb table keeps only in-frame clones and is missing some. The table records approximately 110,000 clones, roughly 84% of them present only once. The CDR3 runs 19 residues. The ends lost 5 bases at V and 1 base at J; junction bases unmatched: 13. CDR1 WSHSY and CDR2 SAAADI come from the germline V gene. Study results and limitations: Only after the peak T cell response were repertoires sampled.

This receptor was taken from an adult in good health. Sequenced here: peripheral blood, sampled on day 0 of AZD1222 vaccination. The chain is built from TRBV10-2 and TRBJ2-1; 11 nucleotides align to TRBD2. CDR3 coding DNA: TGCGCCAGCAGTCCCATATACCCTAGCGGGGGGAAATCCTACAATGAGCAGTTCTTC. This sequence encodes CASSPIYPSGGKSYNEQFF.